This T cell receptor (beta chain) was identified during a study of cytotoxic CD8 clonotypes in ibrutinib-treated CLL. For the study at large: Patients: roughly 11 relapsed/refractory, approximately 16 treatment-naive, 17 to 18 IGHV unmutated. Among the samples, the mean was approximately 250,000 productive templates and fewer than 95,000 productive rearrangements. General study results and limits: Sustained-remission and progressing patients' sampling times differed.

This table comes from immunoSEQ multiplex PCR, and its TCRdb copy is limited to in-frame clones, with some not included. The sample holds about 60,000 clones, 50% to 65% seen once. With respect to this clone: What it binds is unknown.

The CDR3 has 14 amino acids. Germline V gene data show CDR1 as SGHDT and CDR2 as YYEEEE. The trim removed 4 bases at V and 1 base at J, leaving 2 bases unmatched. The specimen comprised PBMCs, sampled at disease progression, from a patient treated with ibrutinib. The rearrangement joins TRBV5-6 to TRBJ2-4; TRBD1 aligns across 7 bases. The receptor comes from a human donor with chronic lymphocytic leukemia. Here the CDR3 DNA reads TGTGCCAGCAGCCCCAGGGGGGCCAAAAACATTCAGTACTTC. Protein product: CASSPRGAKNIQYF. The whole variable domain, filled in from reference TRBV5-6 and TRBJ2-4, reads DAGVTQSPTHLIKTRGQQVTLRCSPKSGHDTVSWYQQALGQGPQFIFQYYEEEERQRGNFPDRFSGHQFPNYSSELNVNALLLGDSALYLCASSPRGAKNIQYFGAGTRLSVL.